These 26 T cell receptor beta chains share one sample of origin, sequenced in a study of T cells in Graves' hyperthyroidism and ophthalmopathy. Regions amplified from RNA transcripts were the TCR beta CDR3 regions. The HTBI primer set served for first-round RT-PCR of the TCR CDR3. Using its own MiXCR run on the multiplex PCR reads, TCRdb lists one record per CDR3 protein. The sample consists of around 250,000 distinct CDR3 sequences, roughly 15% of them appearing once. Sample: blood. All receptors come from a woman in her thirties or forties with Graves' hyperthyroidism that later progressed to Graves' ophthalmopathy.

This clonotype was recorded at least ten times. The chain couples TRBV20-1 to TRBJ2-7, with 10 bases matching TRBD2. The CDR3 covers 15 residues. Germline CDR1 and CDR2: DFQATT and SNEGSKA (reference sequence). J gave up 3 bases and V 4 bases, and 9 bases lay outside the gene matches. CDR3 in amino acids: CSATDGSGGGYEQYF. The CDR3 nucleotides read TGCAGTGCTACGGACGGCAGCGGGGGGGGCTACGAGCAGTACTTC.

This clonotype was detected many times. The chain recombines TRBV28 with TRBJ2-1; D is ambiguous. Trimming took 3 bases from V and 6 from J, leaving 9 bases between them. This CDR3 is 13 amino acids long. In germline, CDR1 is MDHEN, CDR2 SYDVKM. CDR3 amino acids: CASSFAEPNEQFF. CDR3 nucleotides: TGTGCCAGCAGTTTTGCAGAACCCAATGAGCAGTTCTTC. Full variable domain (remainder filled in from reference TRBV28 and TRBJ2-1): DVKVTQSSRYLVKRTGEKVFLECVQDMDHENMFWYRQDPGLGLRLIYFSYDVKMKEKGDIPEGYSVSREKKERFSLILESASTNQTSMYLCASSFAEPNEQFFGPGTRLTVL.

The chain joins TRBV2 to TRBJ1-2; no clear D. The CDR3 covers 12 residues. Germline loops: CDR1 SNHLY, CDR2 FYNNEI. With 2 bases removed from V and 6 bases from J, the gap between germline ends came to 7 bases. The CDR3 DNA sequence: TGTGCCAGCAGTGAAAGGACGCATGGCTACACCTTC. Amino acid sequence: CASSERTHGYTF.

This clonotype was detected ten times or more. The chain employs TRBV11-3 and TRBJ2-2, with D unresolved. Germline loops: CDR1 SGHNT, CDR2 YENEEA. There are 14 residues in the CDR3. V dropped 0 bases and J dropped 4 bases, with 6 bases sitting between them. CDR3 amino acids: CASSLDLITGELFF. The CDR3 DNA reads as TGTGCCAGCAGCTTAGATTTAATCACCGGGGAGCTGTTTTTT.

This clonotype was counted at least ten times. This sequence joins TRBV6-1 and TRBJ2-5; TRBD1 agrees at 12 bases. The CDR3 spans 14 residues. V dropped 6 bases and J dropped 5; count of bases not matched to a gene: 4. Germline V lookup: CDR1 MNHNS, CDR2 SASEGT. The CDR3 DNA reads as TGTGCCAGCAGCTCGGGACAGGGGGCGGAGACCCAGTACTTC. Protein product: CASSSGQGAETQYF.

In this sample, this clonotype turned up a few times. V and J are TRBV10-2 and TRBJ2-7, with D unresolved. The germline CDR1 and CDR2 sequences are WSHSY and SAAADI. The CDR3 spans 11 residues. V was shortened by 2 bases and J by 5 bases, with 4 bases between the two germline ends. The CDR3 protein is CASSEGDEQYF. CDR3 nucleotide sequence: TGCGCCAGCAGTGAGGGGGACGAGCAGTACTTC.

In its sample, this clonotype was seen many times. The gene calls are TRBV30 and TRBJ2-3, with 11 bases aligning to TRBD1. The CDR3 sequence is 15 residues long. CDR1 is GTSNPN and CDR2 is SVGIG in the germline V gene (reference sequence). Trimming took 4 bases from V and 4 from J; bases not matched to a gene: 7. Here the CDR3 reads CAWNPGQGVSDTQYF. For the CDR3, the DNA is TGTGCCTGGAACCCGGGACAGGGGGTATCAGATACGCAGTATTTT.

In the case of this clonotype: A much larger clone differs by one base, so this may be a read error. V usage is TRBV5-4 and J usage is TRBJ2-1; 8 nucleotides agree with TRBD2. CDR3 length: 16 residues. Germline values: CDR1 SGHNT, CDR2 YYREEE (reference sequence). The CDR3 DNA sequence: TGTGACAGCAGCTCTTCCGGGACTAGAGTAATGGATGAGCAGTTCTTC. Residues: CDSSSSGTRVMDEQFF.

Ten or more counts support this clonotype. This CDR3 is CASSPRFGTLNTGELFF. In DNA, the CDR3 is TGTGCCAGCTCACCACGGTTCGGGACACTAAACACCGGGGAGCTGTTTTTT. The chain uses TRBV18 and TRBJ2-2, with a possible D match to TRBD1 (6 bases). The CDR3 is made up of 17 amino acids. V was trimmed by 1 base and J by 2 bases, leaving 14 bases between them. Looked up from germline, CDR1 is KGHSH and CDR2 is LQKENI.

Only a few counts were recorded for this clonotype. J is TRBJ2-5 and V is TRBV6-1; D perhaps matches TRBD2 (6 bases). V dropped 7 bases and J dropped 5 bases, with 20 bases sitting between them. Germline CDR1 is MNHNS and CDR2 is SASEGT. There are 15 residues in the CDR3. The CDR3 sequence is CASTMCGTLLETQYF. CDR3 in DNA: TGTGCCAGCACCATGTGCGGGACTCTCTTGGAGACCCAGTACTTC.

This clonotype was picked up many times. The CDR3 here is CASSLTGLSQPQHF. For the CDR3, the DNA is TGTGCCAGCAGTCTTACAGGGTTGAGTCAGCCCCAGCATTTT. The chain couples TRBV28 to TRBJ1-5, with a tentative D call TRBD1 (6 bases). With 5 bases removed from V and 6 bases from J, the gap between germline ends came to 14 bases. Germline loops: CDR1 MDHEN, CDR2 SYDVKM. The CDR3 contains 14 residues.

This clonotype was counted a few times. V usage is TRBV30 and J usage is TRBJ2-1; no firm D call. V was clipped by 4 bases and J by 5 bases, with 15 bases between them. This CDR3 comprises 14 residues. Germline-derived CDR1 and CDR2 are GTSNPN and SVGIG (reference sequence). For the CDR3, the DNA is TGTGCCTGGACCATTTTCGGTGTAAACAATGAGCAGTTCTTC. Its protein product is CAWTIFGVNNEQFF. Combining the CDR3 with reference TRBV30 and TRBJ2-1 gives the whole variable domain SQTIHQWPATLVQPVGSPLSLECTVEGTSNPNLYWYRQAAGRGLQLLFYSVGIGQISSEVPQNLSASRPQDRQFILSSKKLLLSDSGFYLCAWTIFGVNNEQFFGPGTRLTVL.

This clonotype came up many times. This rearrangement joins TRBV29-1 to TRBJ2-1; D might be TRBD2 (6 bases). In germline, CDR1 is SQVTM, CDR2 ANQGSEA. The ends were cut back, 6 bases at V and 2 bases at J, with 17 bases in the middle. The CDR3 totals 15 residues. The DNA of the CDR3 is TGCAGCGTCCATCGATCCGGGGGAGCCTACAATGAGCAGTTCTTC. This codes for CSVHRSGGAYNEQFF.

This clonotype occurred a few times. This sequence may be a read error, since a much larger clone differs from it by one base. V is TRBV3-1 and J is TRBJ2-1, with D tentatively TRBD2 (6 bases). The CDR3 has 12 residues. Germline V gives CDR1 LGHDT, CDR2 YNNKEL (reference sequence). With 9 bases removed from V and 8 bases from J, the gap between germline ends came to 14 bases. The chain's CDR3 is CASGDSGDEQFF. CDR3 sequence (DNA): TGTGCCAGTGGGGACTCTGGGGATGAGCAGTTCTTC.

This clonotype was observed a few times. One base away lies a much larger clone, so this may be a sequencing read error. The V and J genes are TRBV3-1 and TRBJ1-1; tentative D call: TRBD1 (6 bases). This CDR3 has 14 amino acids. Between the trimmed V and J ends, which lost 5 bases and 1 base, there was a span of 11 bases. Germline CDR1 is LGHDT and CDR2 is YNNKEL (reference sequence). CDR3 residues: CASSLQGRNTEAFF. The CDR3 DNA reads TGTGCCAGCAGCTTACAGGGAAGGAACACTGAAGCTTTCTTT.

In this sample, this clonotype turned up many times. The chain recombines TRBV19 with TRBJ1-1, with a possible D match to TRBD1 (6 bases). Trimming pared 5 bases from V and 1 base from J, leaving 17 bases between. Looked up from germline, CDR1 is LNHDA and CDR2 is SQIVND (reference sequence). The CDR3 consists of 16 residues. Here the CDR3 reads CASSSRQDGTNTEAFF. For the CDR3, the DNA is TGTGCCAGTAGTTCCCGACAGGACGGAACGAACACTGAAGCTTTCTTT.

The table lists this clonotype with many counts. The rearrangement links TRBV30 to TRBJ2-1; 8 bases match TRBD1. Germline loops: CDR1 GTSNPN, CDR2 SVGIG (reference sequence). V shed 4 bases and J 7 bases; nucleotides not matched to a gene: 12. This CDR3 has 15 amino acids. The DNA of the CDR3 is TGTGCCTGGACCAGGACAGGGTGGTCAGATAATGAGCAGTTCTTC. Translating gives CAWTRTGWSDNEQFF.

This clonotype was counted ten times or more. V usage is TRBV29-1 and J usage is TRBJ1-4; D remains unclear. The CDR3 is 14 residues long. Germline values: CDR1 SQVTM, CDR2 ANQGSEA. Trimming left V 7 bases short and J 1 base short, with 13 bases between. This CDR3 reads CSAGPAGTNEKLFF. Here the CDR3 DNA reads TGCAGCGCCGGACCCGCAGGAACTAATGAAAAACTGTTTTTT. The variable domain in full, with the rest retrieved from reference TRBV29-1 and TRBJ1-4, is SAVISQKPSRDICQRGTSLTIQCQVDSQVTMMFWYRQQPGQSLTLIATANQGSEATYESGFVIDKFPISRPNLTFSTLTVSNMSPEDSSIYLCSAGPAGTNEKLFFGSGTQLSVL.

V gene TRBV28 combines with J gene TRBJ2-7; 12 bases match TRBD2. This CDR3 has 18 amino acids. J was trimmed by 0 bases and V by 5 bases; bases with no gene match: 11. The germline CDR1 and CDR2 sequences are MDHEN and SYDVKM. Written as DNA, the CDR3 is TGTGCCAGCAGTCTAGGGATCGGGACTAGCGGGTACTCCTACGAGCAGTACTTC. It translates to CASSLGIGTSGYSYEQYF.

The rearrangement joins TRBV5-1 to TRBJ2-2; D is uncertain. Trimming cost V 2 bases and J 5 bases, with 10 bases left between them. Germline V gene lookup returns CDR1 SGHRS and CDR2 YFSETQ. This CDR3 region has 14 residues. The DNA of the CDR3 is TGCGCCAGCAGCTTTAGGACGGAGACCGGGGAGCTGTTTTTT. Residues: CASSFRTETGELFF.

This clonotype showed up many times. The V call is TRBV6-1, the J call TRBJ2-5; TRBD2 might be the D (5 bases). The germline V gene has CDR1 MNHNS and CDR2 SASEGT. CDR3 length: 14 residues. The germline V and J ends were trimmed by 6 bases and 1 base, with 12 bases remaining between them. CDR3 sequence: CASSRGLGQETQYF. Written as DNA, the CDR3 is TGTGCCAGCAGCAGAGGGTTAGGCCAAGAGACCCAGTACTTC.

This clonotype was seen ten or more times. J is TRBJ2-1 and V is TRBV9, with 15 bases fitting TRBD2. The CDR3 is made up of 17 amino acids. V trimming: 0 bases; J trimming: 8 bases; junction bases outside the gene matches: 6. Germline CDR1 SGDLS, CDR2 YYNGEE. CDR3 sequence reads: CASSVAIGTSGRYEQFF. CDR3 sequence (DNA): TGTGCCAGCAGCGTAGCCATAGGGACTAGCGGGAGGTATGAGCAGTTCTTC.

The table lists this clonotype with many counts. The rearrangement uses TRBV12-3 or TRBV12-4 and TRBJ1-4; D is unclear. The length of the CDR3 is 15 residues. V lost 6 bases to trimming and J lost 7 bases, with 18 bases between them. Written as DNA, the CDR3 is TGTGCCAGCAGCGCAGGACGGAGGGTGGGTGAAAAACTGTTTTTT. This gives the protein CASSAGRRVGEKLFF.

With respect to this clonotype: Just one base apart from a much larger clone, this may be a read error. Here the CDR3 reads CASCQDKIYGYTF. As DNA, the CDR3 is TGTGCCAGCTGCCAAGACAAGATCTATGGCTACACCTTC. This chain links TRBV11-2 with TRBJ1-2; D remains ambiguous. V lost 8 bases, J lost 4 bases, and 14 bases lay in between. Looked up from germline, CDR1 is SGHAT and CDR2 is FQNNGV. The CDR3 is 13 amino acids.

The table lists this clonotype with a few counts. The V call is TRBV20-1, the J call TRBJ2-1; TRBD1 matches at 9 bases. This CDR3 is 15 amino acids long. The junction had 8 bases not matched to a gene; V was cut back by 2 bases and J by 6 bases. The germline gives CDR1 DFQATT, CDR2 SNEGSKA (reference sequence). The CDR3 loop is CSARINRGRLNEQFF. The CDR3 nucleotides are TGCAGTGCTAGAATTAACAGGGGGCGCCTCAATGAGCAGTTCTTC.

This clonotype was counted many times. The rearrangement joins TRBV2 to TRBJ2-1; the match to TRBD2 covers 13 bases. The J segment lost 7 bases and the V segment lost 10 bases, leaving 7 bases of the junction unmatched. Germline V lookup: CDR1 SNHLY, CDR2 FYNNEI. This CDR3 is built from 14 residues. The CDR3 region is CAIAGLAGKNEQFF. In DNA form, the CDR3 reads TGTGCCATTGCGGGACTAGCGGGAAAAAATGAGCAGTTCTTC.